Below, 2 T cell receptor beta chains from the same sample are listed, as sequenced in a study of blood T cell repertoires in COVID-19. TCRdb keeps only in-frame clones here, not all; method: immunoSEQ multiplex PCR. The table includes under 200,000 clones, approximately 90% detected once. Sequenced sample: peripheral blood. The receptors shown here come from a man in his late teens or twenties with acute or convalescent COVID-19.

This chain connects TRBV2 to TRBJ1-5; the match to TRBD1 covers 9 bases. With 7 bases clipped from V and 1 base from J, the junction kept 17 bases outside the gene matches. CDR3 length: 19 residues. The germline V gene encodes CDR1 SNHLY and CDR2 FYNNEI. Written as DNA, the CDR3 is TGTGCCAGCACCGGGAGAGCCGGGACAGGGCTTTGGAGCAATCAGCCCCAGCATTTT. This gives the protein CASTGRAGTGLWSNQPQHF.

The chain joins TRBV7-8 to TRBJ1-1; weak D call: TRBD1 (6 bases). This CDR3 spans 15 amino acids. Trimming stripped 1 base from V and 7 bases from J, with 16 bases between. The germline CDR1 and CDR2 sequences are SGHVS and FQNEAQ. CDR3 DNA: TGTGCCAGCAGCTTAGAAGGGGGAAGCACTGGTGAAGCTTTCTTT. As protein: CASSLEGGSTGEAFF.